A single sample is the source of the 11 T cell receptor beta chains below, sequenced in a study of blood T cell repertoires in COVID-19. Sequencing was performed with immunoSEQ multiplex PCR; in TCRdb, only in-frame clones are kept and a portion is missing. The sample includes just under 30,000 clones, approximately 90% of them seen just once. Material for sequencing was peripheral blood. These receptors were obtained from a human donor in a cohort sampled during active COVID-19.

The chain uses TRBV24-1 and TRBJ1-4; 8 bases agree with TRBD1. CDR1 is KGHDR and CDR2 is SFDVKD in the germline V gene. The length of the CDR3 is 16 residues. The V and J ends lost 3 bases and 2 bases, in that order; junction bases with no gene match: 4. The DNA for the CDR3 is TGTGCCACCAGTGATGGCAGGGGGCCTACTAATGAAAAACTGTTTTTT. Amino acids: CATSDGRGPTNEKLFF.

The DNA of the CDR3 is TGCGCCAGCAGCCTAACTACACTAAATAATTCACCCCTCCACTTT. This codes for CASSLTTLNNSPLHF. This rearrangement joins TRBV10-2 to TRBJ1-6; no firm D call. V lost 6 bases and J 5 bases, leaving 14 bases between the germline ends. The CDR3 spans 15 residues. Germline-derived CDR1 and CDR2 are WSHSY and SAAADI.

The CDR3 bases are TGTGCCAGCAGCGGGGGACAGCAATCTAACTATGGCTACACCTTC. This sequence encodes CASSGGQQSNYGYTF. This chain links TRBV5-5 with TRBJ1-2, with 7 bases identical to TRBD1. V lost 4 bases, J lost 0 bases, and 6 bases stayed unmatched. Germline assignment: CDR1 SGHKS and CDR2 YYEKEE (reference sequence). This CDR3 has 15 amino acids.

The chain joins TRBV21-1 to TRBJ2-7; no DNA check was done on the table's D call, TRBD1. TRBV21-1 is a listed pseudogene. The CDR3 is 13 amino acids. This CDR3 is CASSKNTCYEQYF. CDR3 DNA sequence: TGTGCCAGCAGCAAAAACACCTGCTACGAGCAGTACTTC.

V usage is TRBV18 and J usage is TRBJ1-2, with 9 bases identical to TRBD1. Trimming at V came to 3 bases and at J to 4 bases, leaving 27 bases not matched to a gene. This CDR3 has 22 amino acids. Per the germline V gene, CDR1 is KGHSH and CDR2 is LQKENI. CDR3 DNA sequence: TGTGCCAGCTCACCGGCTTCCCTTGAACAGACCGGGACAGGGTCGTTGAGCTATGGCTACACCTTC. It specifies CASSPASLEQTGTGSLSYGYTF.

This chain joins TRBV7-2 and TRBJ2-7; 11 bases are a match to TRBD2. Germline trimming cut 5 bases from V and 7 bases from J; bases unmatched to any gene: 10. The germline CDR1 and CDR2 sequences are SGHTA and FQGNSA. The CDR3 runs to 15 residues. CDR3: CASSPAGLAGAEQYF. For the CDR3, the DNA is TGTGCCAGCAGCCCTGCTGGACTAGCGGGCGCGGAGCAGTACTTC. The entire variable domain, with the rest obtained from reference TRBV7-2 and TRBJ2-7, is as follows: GAGVSQSPSNKVTEKGKDVELRCDPISGHTALYWYRQSLGQGLEFLIYFQGNSAPDKSGLPSDRFSAERTGGSVSTLTIQRTQQEDSAVYLCASSPAGLAGAEQYFGPGTRLTVT.

The CDR3 sequence: CASSYSTDTQYF. Here the CDR3 DNA reads TGCGCCAGTTCCTACTCCACAGATACGCAGTATTTT. The chain recombines TRBV5-1 with TRBJ2-3, with unresolved D. The germline gives CDR1 SGHRS, CDR2 YFSETQ. The CDR3 length is 12 residues. The V gene lost 8 bases and the J gene lost 2 bases, with 9 bases spanning the gap.

This rearrangement joins TRBV4-2 to TRBJ2-5; tentatively, D is TRBD1 (5 bases). The CDR3 has 16 amino acids. CDR1 is LGHNA, CDR2 YNFKEQ, per germline. V shed 4 bases and J shed 4 bases, with 19 bases lying between them. Written as DNA, the CDR3 is TGTGCCAGCAGCCCCTCTAAGAGCAGGGATGGAGAGACCCAGTACTTC. Encoded protein: CASSPSKSRDGETQYF.

The CDR3 spells CASRLGGPTTDTQYF. In DNA, the CDR3 is TGTGCCAGCAGGTTAGGAGGGCCGACCACAGATACGCAGTATTTT. This chain uses TRBV6-5 with TRBJ2-3; D might be TRBD2 (6 bases). Between the trimmed V and J ends, which lost 6 bases and 2 bases, there was a span of 15 bases. The CDR3 extends over 15 amino acids. Germline V gives CDR1 MNHEY, CDR2 SVGAGI.

The rearrangement joins TRBV28 to TRBJ2-7; D remains unclear. V lost 3 bases and J 3 bases, leaving 9 bases between the germline ends. In germline, CDR1 is MDHEN, CDR2 SYDVKM. The CDR3 extends over 13 amino acids. DNA for the CDR3: TGTGCCAGCAGTTTGGGCCGCTACTACGAGCAGTACTTC. Amino acid sequence: CASSLGRYYEQYF.

The CDR3 coding sequence is TGTGCCAGCAGCCAAGCTTCTGTCCGTCCCAAAAACATTCAGTACTTC. Amino acid sequence: CASSQASVRPKNIQYF. The chain recombines TRBV3-1 (or the pseudogene TRBV3-2) with TRBJ2-4; D is ambiguous. V lost 1 base and J 2 bases, leaving 12 bases between the germline ends. Germline lookup yields CDR1 LGHDT and CDR2 YNNKEL (reference sequence). This CDR3 comprises 16 residues.